The 19 T cell receptor beta chains in this list originate from one sample, sequenced in a study of tumor-infiltrating lymphocytes in primary liver carcinoma. A primer matching the constant region was used to make TCR beta cDNA from 500 to 650 ng of total RNA. A slightly modified ARM-PCR protocol with three nested multiplex PCR rounds produced these TCR beta libraries. Two initial PCR rounds of around 10 cycles each paired TRBV1-TRBV30 forward primers with a C-beta reverse primer. TCRdb ran MiXCR on the multiplex PCR reads and lists one entry per CDR3 protein. The sample holds a few hundred thousand distinct CDR3 sequences, around 50% seen once. Extraction also yielded germline DNA, while blood RNA was obtained from unsorted whole blood. Sequencing was performed on peripheral blood. These receptors were taken from a woman aged 25 to 39 with primary liver carcinoma and hepatitis B virus infection.

With regard to this clonotype: An end of the junction does not agree with germline; a read error may underlie this. This rearrangement joins TRBV11-1 to TRBJ2-7, with D maybe TRBD2 (6 bases). Germline V CDR1 and CDR2: SGHAT, FQDESV (reference sequence). The CDR3 loop spans 18 amino acids. In DNA, the CDR3 is TGTACCAGCAGCTTACGATCTAGCGCGAGGGACTTTCCCTACGAGCAGTACTTC. It encodes CTSSLRSSARDFPYEQYF.

For the CDR3, the DNA is TGTGCCAGCAATAACCTGGGGGGAAACATTCAGTACTTC. This gives the protein CASNNLGGNIQYF. V and J are TRBV6-2 or TRBV6-3 and TRBJ2-4, with D perhaps matching TRBD2 (6 bases). The V gene lost 7 bases and the J gene lost 6 bases, with 13 bases spanning the gap. The CDR3 is 13 residues long. CDR1 and CDR2 (germline): MNHEY, SVGEGT.

In regard to this clonotype: Sequence at one end of the junction differs from germline and may be a read error. V usage is TRBV11-2 and J usage is TRBJ1-2, with D possibly matching TRBD1 (6 bases). The germline CDR1 and CDR2 sequences are SGHAT and FQNNGV. The CDR3 totals 14 residues. The CDR3 sequence is CGSTGEGGIYGYTF. In DNA form, the CDR3 reads TGTGGCAGCACCGGAGAAGGGGGAATTTATGGCTACACCTTC.

As regards this clonotype: This could be a read error, since a much larger clone is one nucleotide away. The conserved closing phenylalanine or tryptophan is absent in this CDR3, likely reflecting a read error. J is TRBJ2-7 and V is TRBV5-8; 8 bases align to TRBD2. Germline V gene lookup returns CDR1 SGHTS and CDR2 YDEGEE. After removal of 3 bases from V and 5 bases from J, the junction contained 7 bases not matched to a gene. This CDR3 has 14 residues. The CDR3 protein is CASSSLGRGDEQYL. The CDR3 nucleotides are TGTGCCAGCAGCTCTCTGGGGCGGGGGGACGAGCAGTACTTA.

This clonotype came up many times. This chain uses TRBV6-6 with TRBJ2-5, with D unclear. V gave up 2 bases and J gave up 4 bases, with 5 bases separating them. CDR1 and CDR2 (germline): MNHNY, SVGAGI (reference sequence). The CDR3 contains 12 residues. The CDR3 DNA sequence: TGTGCCAGCAGTTACCGGTCAGAGACCCAGTACTTC. Translation: CASSYRSETQYF.

Comments on this clonotype: The CDR3 does not end in the conserved phenylalanine or tryptophan, so this is likely a read error. This sequence joins TRBV10-3 and TRBJ2-5, with TRBD2 matching over 7 bases. This CDR3 has 15 amino acids. Germline lookup yields CDR1 ENHRY and CDR2 SYGVKD. The CDR3 spells CGIKQRAGEEETQYL. In DNA, the CDR3 is TGTGGCATCAAGCAACGGGCGGGAGAGGAAGAGACCCAGTACCTC.

This chain uses TRBV7-9 with TRBJ2-5, with a tentative D call TRBD2 (5 bases). The ends were cut back, 8 bases at V and 5 bases at J, with 15 bases in the middle. This CDR3 has 13 residues. The germline gives CDR1 SEHNR, CDR2 FQNEAQ (reference sequence). The CDR3 nucleotides are TGTGCCAGCTACAGAGGGTTGAAGGAGACCCAGTACTTC. Amino acid sequence: CASYRGLKETQYF.

The rearrangement joins TRBV7-9 to TRBJ1-1, with a possible D match to TRBD1 (5 bases). Between the trimmed V and J ends, which lost 7 bases and 4 bases, there was a span of 22 bases. This CDR3 region has 16 residues. Per the germline V gene, CDR1 is SEHNR and CDR2 is FQNEAQ (reference sequence). The CDR3 sequence: CASTPRPAGNVTEAFF. DNA for the CDR3: TGTGCCAGCACCCCCCGCCCCGCAGGGAACGTCACTGAAGCTTTCTTT.

This clonotype was counted a single time. The gene calls are TRBV28 and TRBJ2-1; tentatively, D is TRBD1 (6 bases). CDR3 length: 15 amino acids. Trimming took 2 bases from V and 6 from J, leaving 14 bases between them. Looked up from germline, CDR1 is MDHEN and CDR2 is SYDVKM. This chain's CDR3 is CASSLAGVIRNEQFF. The CDR3 DNA follows: TGTGCCAGCAGTTTAGCAGGGGTCATTCGCAATGAGCAGTTCTTC. The variable domain in full, completed from reference TRBV28 and TRBJ2-1, reads DVKVTQSSRYLVKRTGEKVFLECVQDMDHENMFWYRQDPGLGLRLIYFSYDVKMKEKGDIPEGYSVSREKKERFSLILESASTNQTSMYLCASSLAGVIRNEQFFGPGTRLTVL.

The rearrangement joins TRBV12-3 or TRBV12-4 to TRBJ1-2; D unclear. The CDR3 is 16 amino acids. V was clipped by 3 bases and J by 4 bases, with 18 bases between them. This chain's CDR3 is CASSFGNEELGYGYTF. CDR3 sequence (DNA): TGTGCCAGCAGTTTCGGGAATGAGGAGCTGGGCTATGGCTACACCTTC.

Comments on this clonotype: The germline gene is not matched at one end of the junction; a read error may be the cause. V and J are TRBV5-4 and TRBJ2-7, with D perhaps assigned TRBD1 or TRBD2 (5 bases each). There are 14 residues in the CDR3. Per the germline V gene, CDR1 is SGHNT and CDR2 is YYREEE (reference sequence). The CDR3 region is CANSLGPVGDEQYF. The CDR3 DNA is TGTGCCAACAGCTTGGGACCTGTGGGGGACGAGCAGTACTTC.

This clonotype was seen a handful of times. The rearrangement uses TRBV2 and TRBJ1-1; the D gene is possibly TRBD1 (5 bases). V gave up 5 bases and J gave up 1 base, with 20 bases separating them. The CDR3 runs to 17 residues. Germline V gene lookup returns CDR1 SNHLY and CDR2 FYNNEI. The CDR3 region has the DNA TGTGCCAGCAGTATGGGGCAGGGCACCTATAGGAACACTGAAGCTTTCTTT. Translating gives CASSMGQGTYRNTEAFF.

This clonotype appeared a few times. The chain couples TRBV4-2 to TRBJ2-1, with TRBD2 as a possible D gene (5 bases). The CDR3 covers 13 residues. The V end lost 4 bases, the J end lost 7 bases, and 11 bases lay between the germline ends. Germline CDR1 LGHNA, CDR2 YNFKEQ. This CDR3 is CASSLERRNEQFF. The CDR3 DNA reads TGTGCCAGCAGCCTTGAGCGGCGGAATGAGCAGTTCTTC.

CDR3 DNA sequence: TGTGCCTGGAGTGATGGGACAACGCCAAGTCAGCAGTTCTTC. It codes for CAWSDGTTPSQQFF. V is TRBV30 and J is TRBJ2-1, with D possibly being TRBD1 (6 bases). Trimming shortened V by 1 base and J by 11 bases, and 18 bases separated the two germline ends. Germline V gives CDR1 GTSNPN, CDR2 SVGIG (reference sequence). CDR3 length equals 14 residues.

In regard to this clonotype: This may stem from a read error, because a much larger clone lies one nucleotide away. The V call is TRBV6-2 or TRBV6-3, the J call TRBJ1-1; 8 nucleotides agree with TRBD1. This CDR3 has 16 amino acids. Germline trimming cut 6 bases from V and 6 bases from J; bases unmatched to any gene: 15. Germline V CDR1 and CDR2: MNHEY, SVGEGT. The CDR3 sequence: CASSTRGAGGAPEAFF. The CDR3 nucleotides are TGTGCCAGCAGCACACGGGGGGCAGGGGGCGCCCCTGAAGCTTTCTTT.

On this clonotype itself: No conserved phenylalanine or tryptophan ends this CDR3, so it is likely a read error. The genes are TRBV28 and TRBJ1-2; 7 bases map to TRBD1. CDR3 length: 13 residues. Germline CDR1 and CDR2: MDHEN and SYDVKM. Trimming at V came to 4 bases and at J to 8 bases, leaving 7 bases not matched to a gene. CDR3 region: CASSWEGQTGYTL. CDR3 DNA: TGTGCCAGCAGTTGGGAGGGACAGACCGGCTACACCCTC.

The V call is TRBV10-3, the J call TRBJ1-2, with a possible D match to TRBD1 (5 bases). Per germline, CDR1 ENHRY and CDR2 SYGVKD. Trimming stripped 10 bases from V and 8 bases from J, with 29 bases between. CDR3 length equals 16 residues. In nucleotides, the CDR3 is TGTGCCAGACGCGGGGCAGGCGGCTCCCTAACCGGCGGCTACACCTTC. Its protein product is CARRGAGGSLTGGYTF.

In this sample, this clonotype turned up many times. The V and J genes are TRBV11-3 and TRBJ2-3, with unresolved D. The CDR3 is made up of 13 amino acids. Trimming stripped 5 bases from V and 8 bases from J, with 14 bases between. CDR1 and CDR2 from the germline V gene are SGHNT and YENEEA. CDR3 DNA sequence: TGTGCCAGCAGCGCCAACTTACTGGGTACGCAGTATTTT. It codes for CASSANLLGTQYF.

This clonotype appeared many times. The chain recombines TRBV6-1 with TRBJ2-1, with D perhaps being TRBD1 or TRBD2 (5 bases each). This CDR3 is built from 14 residues. The V end lost 7 bases, the J end lost 4 bases, and 14 bases lay between the germline ends. CDR1 and CDR2 from the germline V gene are MNHNS and SASEGT. CDR3 sequence reads: CASTRDGTYNEQFF. The CDR3 DNA follows: TGTGCCAGCACACGGGACGGAACATACAATGAGCAGTTCTTC.